The text below deals with one T cell receptor (beta chain). Produced via immunoSEQ multiplex PCR; TCRdb's table is partial and in-frame only. This table has about 150,000 clones, roughly 81% appearing once. Trimming cost V 3 bases and J 8 bases, with 19 bases left between them. Germline V gene data show CDR1 as SEHNR and CDR2 as FQNEAQ (reference sequence). The CDR3 totals 16 residues. The record originates from a study of blood T cell repertoires in COVID-19. At the level of the study: Samples of COVID-19 (acute and convalescent) were obtained from the United States, Italy and Spain. T cells, B-cell-depleted T cells, or PBMCs provided the cDNA or gDNA that served as material.

The clonotype was recovered from a human donor with acute or convalescent COVID-19. The donor label of this sample is uncertain. Specimen: peripheral blood. The J gene is TRBJ1-4, the V gene TRBV7-9; D is ambiguous. The CDR3 region has the DNA TGTGCCAGCAGCTTTTTTTTCGTCAACGGAGAAGAAAAACTGTTTTTT. Translation gives CASSFFFVNGEEKLFF.